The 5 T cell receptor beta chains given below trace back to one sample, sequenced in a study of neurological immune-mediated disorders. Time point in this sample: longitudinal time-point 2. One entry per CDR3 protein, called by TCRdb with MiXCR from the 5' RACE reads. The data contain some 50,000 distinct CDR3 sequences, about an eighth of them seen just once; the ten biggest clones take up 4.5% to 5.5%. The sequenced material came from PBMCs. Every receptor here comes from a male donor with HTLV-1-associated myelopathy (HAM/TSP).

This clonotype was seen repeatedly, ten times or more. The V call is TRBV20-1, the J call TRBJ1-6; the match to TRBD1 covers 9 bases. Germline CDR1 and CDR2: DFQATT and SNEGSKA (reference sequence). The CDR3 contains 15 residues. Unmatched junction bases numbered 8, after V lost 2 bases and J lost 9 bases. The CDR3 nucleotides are TGCAGTGCTAGAAACTCGGGACAGGGTGCTTCACCCCTCCACTTT. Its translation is CSARNSGQGASPLHF.

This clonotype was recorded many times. Here the CDR3 reads CASSLAAGGEQETQYF. The CDR3 nucleotides are TGCGCCAGCAGCTTGGCCGCCGGGGGGGAACAAGAGACCCAGTACTTC. The chain employs TRBV5-1 and TRBJ2-5, with TRBD2 matching over 8 bases. Germline V gene lookup returns CDR1 SGHRS and CDR2 YFSETQ. The V and J ends lost 0 bases and 2 bases, in that order; junction bases with no gene match: 6. This CDR3 comprises 16 residues.

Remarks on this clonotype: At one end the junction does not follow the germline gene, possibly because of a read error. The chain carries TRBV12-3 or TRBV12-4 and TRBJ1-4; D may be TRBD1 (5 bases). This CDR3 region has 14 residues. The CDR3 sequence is CVSGAGTSGEKLFF. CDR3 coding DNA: TGTGTCAGCGGGGCGGGGACCTCGGGTGAAAAACTGTTTTTT.

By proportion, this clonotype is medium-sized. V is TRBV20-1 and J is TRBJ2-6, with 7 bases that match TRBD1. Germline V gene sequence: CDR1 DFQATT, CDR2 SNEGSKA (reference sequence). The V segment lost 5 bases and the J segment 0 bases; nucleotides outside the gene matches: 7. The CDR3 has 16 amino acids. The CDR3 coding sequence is TGCAGTGCTTCGACGGGACAGTTCTCTGGGGCCAACGTCCTGACTTTC. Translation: CSASTGQFSGANVLTF.

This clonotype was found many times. The CDR3 loop is CASYFGEIYSYNEQFF. CDR3 sequence (DNA): TGTGCCAGTTACTTCGGGGAGATCTATTCCTACAATGAGCAGTTCTTC. This chain joins TRBV7-9 and TRBJ2-1, with D perhaps matching TRBD2 (5 bases). Deletions cut 9 bases from V and 1 base from J, with 19 bases between. Germline assignment: CDR1 SEHNR and CDR2 FQNEAQ (reference sequence). The CDR3 sequence is 16 residues long.